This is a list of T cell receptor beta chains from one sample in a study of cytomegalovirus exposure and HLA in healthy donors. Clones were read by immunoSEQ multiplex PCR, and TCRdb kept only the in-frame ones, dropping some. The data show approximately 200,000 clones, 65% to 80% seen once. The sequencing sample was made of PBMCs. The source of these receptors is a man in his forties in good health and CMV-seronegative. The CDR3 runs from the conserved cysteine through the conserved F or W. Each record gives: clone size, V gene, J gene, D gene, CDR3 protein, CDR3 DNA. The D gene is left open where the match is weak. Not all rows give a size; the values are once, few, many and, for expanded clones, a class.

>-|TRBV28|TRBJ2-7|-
CASTRLGGGNYEQYF
TGTGCCAGCACCCGGTTAGGGGGGGGGAACTACGAGCAGTACTTC
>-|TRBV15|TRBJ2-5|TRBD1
CATSRAVLRGETQYF
TGTGCCACCAGCAGAGCGGTCCTCAGGGGGGAGACCCAGTACTTC
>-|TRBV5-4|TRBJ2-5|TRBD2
CASTLAGVVPETQYF
TGTGCCAGCACCCTAGCGGGGGTAGTCCCAGAGACCCAGTACTTC
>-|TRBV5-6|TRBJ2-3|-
CASSRTGRSEPDTQYF
TGTGCCAGCAGCAGAACAGGGCGTAGCGAACCAGATACGCAGTATTTT
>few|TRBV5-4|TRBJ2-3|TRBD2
CASSSGLAGRRTDTQYF
TGTGCCAGCAGCTCGGGACTAGCGGGGAGACGCACAGATACGCAGTATTTT
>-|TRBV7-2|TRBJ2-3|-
CASSSEPSTDTQYF
TGTGCCAGCAGTTCAGAACCGAGCACAGATACGCAGTATTTT
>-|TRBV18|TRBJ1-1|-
CASSPLQGQNTEAFF
TGTGCCAGCTCACCCCTCCAGGGGCAGAACACTGAAGCTTTCTTT
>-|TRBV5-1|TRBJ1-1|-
CASSYLAGQTEAFF
TGCGCCAGCAGCTACTTAGCGGGACAAACTGAAGCTTTCTTT
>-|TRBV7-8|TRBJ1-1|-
CASSLGTGNTEAFF
TGTGCCAGCAGCTTAGGTACGGGGAACACTGAAGCTTTCTTT
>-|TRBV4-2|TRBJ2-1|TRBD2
CASSQQRGMNEQFF
TGTGCCAGCAGCCAACAGCGGGGGATGAATGAGCAGTTCTTC
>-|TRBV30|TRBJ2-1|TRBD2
CAWSVGAGGPSYNEQFF
TGTGCCTGGAGTGTCGGTGCGGGAGGGCCTTCCTACAATGAGCAGTTCTTC
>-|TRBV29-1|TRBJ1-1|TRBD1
CSVEFLDRVTEAFF
TGCAGCGTTGAGTTTCTCGACAGGGTCACTGAAGCTTTCTTT
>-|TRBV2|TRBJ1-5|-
CASRQSGYQPQHF
TGTGCCAGCAGGCAGTCAGGGTATCAGCCCCAGCATTTT
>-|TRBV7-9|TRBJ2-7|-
CASSHQTVYYEQYF
TGTGCCAGCAGCCACCAGACAGTCTACTACGAGCAGTACTTC
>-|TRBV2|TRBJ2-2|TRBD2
CASMREAGGNTGELFF
TGTGCCAGCATGAGAGAGGCGGGAGGGAACACCGGGGAGCTGTTTTTT
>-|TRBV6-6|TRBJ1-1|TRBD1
CASSPNERGRTEAFF
TGTGCCAGCAGCCCGAACGAGAGGGGGCGCACTGAAGCTTTCTTT
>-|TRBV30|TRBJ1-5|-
CAWSLTGANQPQHF
TGTGCCTGGAGTTTGACAGGTGCAAATCAGCCCCAGCATTTT
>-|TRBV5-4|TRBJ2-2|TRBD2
CASSLGLAGAAGELFF
TGTGCCAGCAGCTTGGGGCTAGCGGGAGCCGCCGGGGAGCTGTTTTTT
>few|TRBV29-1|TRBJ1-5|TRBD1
CSARTGNSNQPQHF
TGCAGCGCCCGGACAGGGAATAGCAATCAGCCCCAGCATTTT
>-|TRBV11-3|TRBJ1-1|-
CASSLDQAREAFF
TGTGCCAGCAGCTTAGATCAAGCCCGGGAAGCTTTCTTT
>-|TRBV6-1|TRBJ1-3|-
CASIAGNTIYF
TGTGCCAGCATCGCTGGAAACACCATATATTTT
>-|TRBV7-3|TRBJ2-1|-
CASSKSRAGNNEQFF
TGTGCCAGCAGCAAAAGCCGGGCAGGGAACAATGAGCAGTTCTTC